Following are 11 T cell receptor beta chains from one sample sequenced in a study of OX40 agonist ivuxolimab in advanced cancers. The data were produced by immunoSEQ multiplex PCR, yet TCRdb's version contains in-frame clones alone and is incomplete. Among about 35,000 clones listed, around 92% were seen once. The specimen was CD4+ or CD8+ T cells sorted from blood, collected in a trial of the OX40 agonist ivuxolimab. Receptor source: an adult with an advanced solid tumor such as melanoma, head and neck, liver or kidney cancer.

CDR3 nucleotides: TGTGCCAGCACCCCGGGGGGATGGGGTCGGGACCCTCTCGGCGCCATTCAGTACTTC. The encoded protein is CASTPGGWGRDPLGAIQYF. The chain is built from TRBV28 and TRBJ2-4; 7 nucleotides line up with TRBD2. After removal of 7 bases from V and 9 bases from J, the junction contained 27 bases not matched to a gene. CDR3 length equals 19 residues. Germline CDR1 and CDR2: MDHEN and SYDVKM.

V gene TRBV4-1 combines with J gene TRBJ2-2; 9 nucleotides align to TRBD2. Germline lookup yields CDR1 MGHRA and CDR2 YSYEKL. The CDR3 consists of 16 residues. V trimming: 1 base; J trimming: 5 bases; junction bases outside the gene matches: 5. The CDR3 loop reads CASSQVAGVSTGELFF. CDR3 coding DNA: TGCGCCAGCAGCCAAGTAGCGGGAGTTAGTACCGGGGAGCTGTTTTTT.

CDR3 sequence: CASSWPNRTSGRFREQYF. The CDR3 coding sequence is TGTGCCAGCTCATGGCCCAACCGGACTAGCGGGAGGTTCCGCGAGCAGTACTTC. The gene calls are TRBV28 and TRBJ2-7, with 14 bases aligning to TRBD2. There are 18 residues in the CDR3. V lost 8 bases and J lost 6; bases outside the gene matches: 18. Germline lookup yields CDR1 MDHEN and CDR2 SYDVKM.

V and J are TRBV6-5 and TRBJ1-1; D may be TRBD1 (6 bases). Looked up from germline, CDR1 is MNHEY and CDR2 is SVGAGI. V lost 2 bases, J lost 1 base, and 8 bases lay in between. This CDR3 contains 14 residues. The CDR3 protein is CASSYIQGNTEAFF. The CDR3 bases are TGTGCCAGCAGTTACATACAGGGGAACACTGAAGCTTTCTTT.

V is TRBV19 and J is TRBJ2-7, with no clear D. Germline assignment: CDR1 LNHDA and CDR2 SQIVND (reference sequence). The CDR3 has 13 residues. The V and J ends lost 3 bases and 4 bases respectively, with 10 bases between them. The CDR3 DNA reads TGTGCCAGTAGTATGGAAGCTGGGTACGAGCAGTACTTC. This translates into CASSMEAGYEQYF.

The chain is built from TRBV7-6 and TRBJ2-7, with 8 bases aligning to TRBD2. The germline V gene encodes CDR1 SGHVS and CDR2 FNYEAQ. CDR3 length: 15 residues. The V segment lost 1 base and the J segment 3 bases; nucleotides outside the gene matches: 5. CDR3: CASSLGSGRVYEQYF. In DNA, the CDR3 is TGTGCCAGCAGCTTAGGGAGCGGGAGAGTCTACGAGCAGTACTTC.

This clone is classed as medium-sized (0.01 to 0.1%). This chain uses TRBV4-3 with TRBJ2-7; TRBD1 matches 10 bases. There are 15 residues in the CDR3. V trimming: 4 bases; J trimming: 3 bases; junction bases outside the gene matches: 6. Germline values: CDR1 LGHNA, CDR2 YSLEER. Here the CDR3 reads CASSPGTGAFYEQYF. As DNA, the CDR3 is TGCGCCAGCAGCCCCGGGACAGGGGCTTTCTACGAGCAGTACTTC.

The J gene is TRBJ2-5, the V gene TRBV13, with D perhaps matching TRBD2 (6 bases). Deletions cut 2 bases from V and 7 bases from J, with 17 bases between. This CDR3 is built from 15 residues. Germline assignment: CDR1 PRHDT and CDR2 FYEKMQ (reference sequence). Here the CDR3 reads CASSLKLAGDGTQYF. The DNA for the CDR3 is TGTGCCAGCAGCTTAAAACTAGCCGGGGACGGGACCCAGTACTTC.

The V call is TRBV15, the J call TRBJ2-1; D is uncertain. This CDR3 spans 13 amino acids. CDR1 LNHNV and CDR2 YYDKDF come from the germline V gene (reference sequence). Trimming took off 8 bases at V and 4 bases at J, with 12 bases between the two ends. CDR3 loop: CATGIFNYNEQFF. CDR3 DNA: TGTGCCACCGGGATATTTAATTACAATGAGCAGTTCTTC.

The rearrangement joins TRBV19 to TRBJ2-1; possibly TRBD1 or TRBD2 for D (6 bases each). V gave up 6 bases and J gave up 8 bases, with 17 bases separating them. Germline V CDR1 and CDR2: LNHDA, SQIVND (reference sequence). CDR3 length: 14 residues. CDR3 coding DNA: TGTGCCAGTAGATTGGGGTGGGGGGCCTATGAGCAGTTCTTC. It encodes CASRLGWGAYEQFF.

The chain is built from TRBV6-5 and TRBJ1-1, with D maybe TRBD1 (6 bases). V lost 0 bases, J lost 1 base, and 6 bases lay in between. CDR1 is MNHEY, CDR2 SVGAGI, per germline. CDR3 length: 14 amino acids. DNA for the CDR3: TGTGCCAGCAGTTACTCAGGGGGGAACACTGAAGCTTTCTTT. Its translation: CASSYSGGNTEAFF.